The 19 T cell receptor beta chains below come from one sample, sequenced in a study of blood T cell repertoires in COVID-19 (dated by TCRdb to between 2020 and 2021). Library preparation employed the immunoSEQ multiplex PCR assay. Drawn from immuneACCESS, this table holds only the in-frame rearrangements with V and J called that TCRdb kept. Clones are partly lost; checked studies trace under half to an unresolved V gene and leave the rest unexplained. The table for this sample lists around 210,000 clones; around 85% of them were counted only once. The leading ten clones occupy 4.5% to 6% of the sample. Sequencing was carried out using peripheral blood. The receptors were sampled from a man in his fifties with COVID-19, enrolled during active disease.

Notes on this clone: Additional DNA sequences in this sample encode the identical CDR3. The V gene is TRBV2, the J gene TRBJ2-2, with a tentative D call TRBD1 (5 bases). V lost 6 bases, J lost 0 bases, and 8 bases lay in between. CDR3 length equals 14 residues. From germline, CDR1 is SNHLY and CDR2 FYNNEI. The CDR3: CASSRTTNTGELFF. CDR3 DNA: TGTGCCAGCAGCCGGACAACGAACACCGGGGAGCTGTTTTTT.

This clone appeared once. The V gene is TRBV19, the J gene TRBJ2-7, with TRBD1 matching over 7 bases. Per the germline V gene, CDR1 is LNHDA and CDR2 is SQIVND (reference sequence). The CDR3 consists of 15 residues. J gave up 6 bases and V 2 bases, and 10 bases lay outside the gene matches. The CDR3 loop reads CASSITRQGEREQYF. CDR3 DNA: TGTGCCAGTAGTATAACCCGACAGGGCGAACGCGAGCAGTACTTC.

This rearrangement joins TRBV7-8 to TRBJ2-2, with D possibly TRBD1 on 6 matching bases. The ends were cut back, 2 bases at V and 1 base at J, with 11 bases in the middle. Germline-derived CDR1 and CDR2 are SGHVS and FQNEAQ. The CDR3 contains 16 residues. CDR3 region: CASSLRVTGNTGELFF. The CDR3 coding sequence is TGTGCCAGCAGCTTACGCGTGACAGGGAACACCGGGGAGCTGTTTTTT.

This chain links TRBV5-4 with TRBJ2-1; D ambiguous. Germline CDR1 is SGHNT and CDR2 is YYREEE (reference sequence). This CDR3 has 14 amino acids. V gave up 4 bases and J gave up 0 bases, with 8 bases separating them. The CDR3 DNA is TGTGCCAGCAGCGAAACAAGCTCCTACAATGAGCAGTTCTTC. This translates into CASSETSSYNEQFF.

The CDR3 DNA reads TGTGCCAGCAGTGAACCTGGGCGAAATCAGCCCCAGCATTTT. Amino acids: CASSEPGRNQPQHF. The chain is built from TRBV2 and TRBJ1-5; D is unclear. The CDR3 spans 14 residues. Trimming stripped 2 bases from V and 4 bases from J, with 9 bases between. CDR1 is SNHLY, CDR2 FYNNEI, per germline. The variable domain in full, with the rest retrieved from reference TRBV2 and TRBJ1-5, is EPEVTQTPSHQVTQMGQEVILRCVPISNHLYFYWYRQILGQKVEFLVSFYNNEISEKSEIFDDQFSVERPDGSNFTLKIRSTKLEDSAMYFCASSEPGRNQPQHFGDGTRLSIL.

The chain carries TRBV3-1 (or the pseudogene TRBV3-2) and TRBJ2-1; 7 bases align to TRBD1. The CDR3 extends over 16 amino acids. Trimming at V came to 0 bases and at J to 8 bases, leaving 10 bases not matched to a gene. Looked up from germline, CDR1 is LGHDT and CDR2 is YNNKEL (reference sequence). CDR3 coding DNA: TGTGCCAGCAGCCAAGAGGTACAGGGGTCTAACGATGAGCAGTTCTTC. Its protein product is CASSQEVQGSNDEQFF.

This rearrangement joins TRBV2 to TRBJ1-1, with TRBD1 matching over 8 bases. The J segment lost 5 bases and the V segment lost 4 bases, leaving 6 bases of the junction unmatched. This CDR3 region has 14 residues. The germline gives CDR1 SNHLY, CDR2 FYNNEI. The CDR3 bases are TGTGCCAGCAGTGCCTTCAGGGGGCGGACTGAAGCTTTCTTT. Protein product: CASSAFRGRTEAFF.

The table lists this clone with a few counts. V and J are TRBV30 and TRBJ2-1; 9 nucleotides line up with TRBD1. This CDR3 has 16 amino acids. CDR1 and CDR2 (germline): GTSNPN, SVGIG (reference sequence). Unmatched junction bases numbered 10, after V lost 2 bases and J lost 5 bases. DNA for the CDR3: TGTGCCTGGAGTTTGGGAGGGGGGACAGGGAACAATGAGCAGTTCTTC. It yields the protein CAWSLGGGTGNNEQFF.

The J gene is TRBJ2-7, the V gene TRBV9; 7 nucleotides match TRBD2. The length of the CDR3 is 16 residues. The germline CDR1 and CDR2 sequences are SGDLS and YYNGEE. V lost 2 bases to trimming and J lost 5 bases; unmatched junction nucleotides: 13. CDR3 sequence reads: CASSVGGVRSVDEQYF. Here the CDR3 DNA reads TGTGCCAGCAGCGTTGGGGGGGTAAGATCGGTGGACGAGCAGTACTTC.

J is TRBJ2-3 and V is TRBV15, with a weak D call TRBD2 (7 bases). Between the trimmed V and J ends, which lost 2 bases and 6 bases, there was a span of 15 bases. The CDR3 contains 15 residues. CDR1 is LNHNV and CDR2 is YYDKDF in the germline V gene (reference sequence). CDR3 loop: CATSRLRGRADTQYF. The CDR3 bases are TGTGCCACCAGCAGATTGCGGGGGCGCGCGGATACGCAGTATTTT.

Turning to this clone: The identical CDR3 is also encoded by other nucleotide sequences in the sample. The rearrangement links TRBV9 to TRBJ2-2; 8 bases align to TRBD1. Germline CDR1 and CDR2: SGDLS and YYNGEE. The ends lost 0 bases at V and 4 bases at J; junction bases unmatched: 2. The CDR3 is 15 amino acids. The CDR3 reads CASSVGTGGTGELFF. The CDR3, as DNA: TGTGCCAGCAGCGTAGGTACAGGGGGCACCGGGGAGCTGTTTTTT.

This chain connects TRBV18 to TRBJ2-5; the match to TRBD2 covers 8 bases. V shed 3 bases, J shed 1 base, and the junction held 4 bases outside the gene matches. Germline assignment: CDR1 KGHSH and CDR2 LQKENI. CDR3 size: 15 residues. The CDR3 nucleotides are TGTGCCAGCTCACCTAGCGGGATGCCCCAAGAGACCCAGTACTTC. Amino acids: CASSPSGMPQETQYF.

This chain joins TRBV4-3 and TRBJ2-5, with D possibly TRBD1 on 6 matching bases. Trimming removed 4 bases from V and 5 bases from J, with 11 bases in between. The CDR3 is made up of 13 amino acids. Germline CDR1 and CDR2: LGHNA and YSLEER. The CDR3: CASSPNREETQYF. The CDR3 DNA reads TGCGCCAGCAGCCCGAACAGGGAGGAGACCCAGTACTTC.

This clone was counted once. V usage is TRBV6-2 or TRBV6-3 and J usage is TRBJ2-1; TRBD2 aligns across 9 bases. Germline values: CDR1 MNHEY, CDR2 SVGEGT. The CDR3 runs 15 residues. The ends lost 4 bases at V and 4 bases at J; junction bases unmatched: 5. The CDR3 coding sequence is TGTGCCAGCAGTTCTCAGCGGGGGGTGTACAATGAGCAGTTCTTC. Its translation: CASSSQRGVYNEQFF.

The chain combines TRBV4-1 with TRBJ1-5; D not certain. V lost 4 bases, J lost 6 bases, and 13 bases lay in between. CDR3 size: 14 residues. Germline CDR1 and CDR2: MGHRA and YSYEKL. The CDR3 spells CASSPPGETQPQHF. The CDR3 bases are TGCGCCAGCAGCCCACCCGGGGAGACTCAGCCCCAGCATTTT.

V and J are TRBV7-8 and TRBJ1-2; TRBD1 agrees at 7 bases. The V gene's germline CDR1 is SGHVS and CDR2 FQNEAQ. The CDR3 loop spans 14 amino acids. V lost 8 bases to trimming and J lost 0 bases; unmatched junction nucleotides: 6. Here the CDR3 reads CASSTTGANYGYTF. CDR3 in DNA: TGTGCCAGCTCGACAACAGGGGCTAACTATGGCTACACCTTC. The full variable domain, in which reference TRBV7-8 and TRBJ1-2 provide the parts outside the CDR3, is GAGVSQSPRYKVAKRGQDVALRCDPISGHVSLFWYQQALGQGPEFLTYFQNEAQLDKSGLPSDRFFAERPEGSVSTLKIQRTQQEDSAVYLCASSTTGANYGYTFGSGTRLTVV.

The CDR3 coding sequence is TGCGCCAGCAGCTTGGCGGGCGGGCTGGCGGAAGAGACCCAGTACTTC. It specifies CASSLAGGLAEETQYF. The genes are TRBV5-1 and TRBJ2-5; a possible D gene is TRBD2 (5 bases). Trimming left V 0 bases short and J 3 bases short, with 15 bases between. CDR3 length: 16 residues. CDR1 and CDR2 from the germline V gene are SGHRS and YFSETQ.

In this sample, this clone turned up once. The rearrangement joins TRBV19 to TRBJ2-3; D possibly corresponds to TRBD1 (5 bases). The CDR3 contains 16 residues. V lost 0 bases and J 3 bases, leaving 13 bases between the germline ends. CDR1 is LNHDA and CDR2 is SQIVND in the germline V gene (reference sequence). The CDR3 reads CASSIDGQGLTDTQYF. The CDR3 DNA follows: TGTGCCAGTAGTATAGATGGTCAGGGTTTAACAGATACGCAGTATTTT.

V gene TRBV11-1 combines with J gene TRBJ2-1, with TRBD2 matching over 7 bases. V lost 5 bases to trimming and J lost 9 bases; unmatched junction nucleotides: 4. This CDR3 is 12 amino acids long. CDR1 and CDR2 (germline): SGHAT, FQDESV (reference sequence). The CDR3 nucleotides read TGTGCCAGCAGCCGGGAGGTGGCTGAGCAGTTCTTC. Translating gives CASSREVAEQFF.